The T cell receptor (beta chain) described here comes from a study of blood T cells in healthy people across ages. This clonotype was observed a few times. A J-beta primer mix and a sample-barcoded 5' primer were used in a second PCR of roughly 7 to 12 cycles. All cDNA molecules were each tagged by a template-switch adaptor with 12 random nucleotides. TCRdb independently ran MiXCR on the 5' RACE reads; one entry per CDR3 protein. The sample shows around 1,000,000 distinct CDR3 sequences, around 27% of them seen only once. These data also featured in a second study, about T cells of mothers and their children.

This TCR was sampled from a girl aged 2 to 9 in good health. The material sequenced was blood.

The CDR3 DNA follows: TGCGCCAGCAGTGCAGGAGCGAAGGGGCCCTACGAGCAGTACTTC. Translating gives CASSAGAKGPYEQYF. The chain carries TRBV10-2 and TRBJ2-1, with D perhaps matching TRBD1 (5 bases). The J call is doubtful: the DNA matches TRBJ2-7 better. Germline V CDR1 and CDR2: WSHSY, SAAADI. CDR3 length: 15 residues.